This TCR beta chain came from a study of blood T cell repertoires in COVID-19 (dated by TCRdb to 2020 to 2021). Looking at the study overall: Collaborator samples came from the United States, Italy and Spain and covered acute and convalescent phases of COVID-19. The samples were drawn from the first 160 participants of the ongoing ImmuneRACE study and from 1,254 subjects provided by 6 global collaborators. Sample metadata almost always included a de-identified subject ID, COVID-19 status, age in years and sex. HLA class I and class II types, where available, came from metadata supplied by the sample provider rather than from assay-based typing. The repertoires were made available in a free public database intended to serve as a resource for research on the immune response to SARS-CoV-2. The prospective study material was composed of cDNA or gDNA derived from T cells, B-cell-depleted T cells, or PBMCs. The dataset comprised deeply sampled blood TCRbeta repertoires from subjects exposed to, actively infected with, or recovered from COVID-19.

Points the paper makes about the study in general: The amount of clinical and demographic metadata varied by source and participant and was provided uncurated.

V is clipped by 2 bases and J by 6 bases, and the sequence between their germline boundaries is 12 bases long. The CDR3 runs 14 amino acids, cysteine and phenylalanine included. Only the CDR3 region is kept as DNA, spanning 42 bases read in frame from base 1. Looking up the germline V gene yields CDR1 ENHRY and CDR2 SYGVKD. TCRbeta CDR3 regions were amplified from genomic DNA using the immunoSEQ Assay, a bias-controlled multiplex PCR. For the original study's pipeline: The number of nucleated cells in each sample was estimated from the amplification of reference gene primers within the assay. Sequence reads were collapsed and filtered to measure the absolute abundance of every unique TCRbeta CDR3 rearrangement. For each sample, productive Simpson clonality was calculated as the square root of Simpson's diversity index across productive rearrangements. Not all clones reach the TCRdb copy of this immuneACCESS table, which keeps in-frame sequences only. Checked studies attribute under half of the gap to unresolved V genes and leave the rest unexplained. V and J calls and clone size are given by that table; D and trimming were obtained from the DNA. In this sample the table shows about 310,000 clones, 87% of which occur a single time. 8% to 9% of the sample rests with the top ten.

Regarding this clone: Its antigen remains undetermined. Within one base of it there is no much larger clone, and no base qualities were kept.

In the prospective study, participants were about 18 to 95 years old, resided in about two dozen geographic areas of the United States, and were enrolled through a virtual design. Cohort assignment in the prospective study relied on participant-reported clinical history from a screening survey and a study questionnaire. Recovered participants in ImmuneRACE Cohort 3 were defined by two consecutive negative NP/OP PCR tests, clearance by a healthcare professional, or resolution of symptoms. In the prospective study, mobile phlebotomists collected whole blood, serum and a nasopharyngeal or oropharyngeal swab from each participant. Participants in the prospective study had the option to provide additional blood draws and questionnaires over an approximately 2-month period. Before DNA extraction, blood samples from the prospective study were shipped at room temperature or frozen.

The TCR was taken from a woman aged 18-29 years who had recovered from COVID-19. The sequencing input was PBMCs or T cells enriched from blood (not recorded which). The chain is assembled from TRBV10-3 and TRBJ2-3, and TRBD1 may be the D gene, going by 8 matching bases. For the CDR3, the sequence is CAISEGQGGDTQYF. The DNA reads as follows: TGTGCCATCAGTGAGGGACAGGGAGGGGATACGCAGTATTTT.